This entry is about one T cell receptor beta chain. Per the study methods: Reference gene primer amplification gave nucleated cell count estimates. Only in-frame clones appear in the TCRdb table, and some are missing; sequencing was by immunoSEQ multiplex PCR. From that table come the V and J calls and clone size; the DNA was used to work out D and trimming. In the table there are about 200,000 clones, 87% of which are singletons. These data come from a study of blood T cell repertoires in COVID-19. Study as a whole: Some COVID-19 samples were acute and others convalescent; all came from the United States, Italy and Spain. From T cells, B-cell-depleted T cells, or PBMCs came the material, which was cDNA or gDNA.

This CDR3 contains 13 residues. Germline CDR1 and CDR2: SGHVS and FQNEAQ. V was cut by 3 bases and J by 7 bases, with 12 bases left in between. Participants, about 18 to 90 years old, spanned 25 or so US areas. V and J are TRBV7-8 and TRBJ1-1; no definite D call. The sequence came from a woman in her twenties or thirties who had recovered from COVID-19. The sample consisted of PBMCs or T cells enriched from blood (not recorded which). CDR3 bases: TGTGCCAGCAGCTTCCAGGAACTGAGTGAAGCTTTCTTT. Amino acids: CASSFQELSEAFF.